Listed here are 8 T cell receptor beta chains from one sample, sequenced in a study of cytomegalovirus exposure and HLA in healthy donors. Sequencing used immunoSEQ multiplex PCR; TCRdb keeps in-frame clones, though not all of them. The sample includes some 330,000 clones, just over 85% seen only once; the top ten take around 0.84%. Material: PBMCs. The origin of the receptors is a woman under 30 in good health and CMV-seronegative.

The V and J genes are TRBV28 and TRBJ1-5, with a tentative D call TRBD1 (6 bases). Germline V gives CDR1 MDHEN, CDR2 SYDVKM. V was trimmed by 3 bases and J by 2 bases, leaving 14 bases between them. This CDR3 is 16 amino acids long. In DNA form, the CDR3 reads TGTGCCAGCAGTTTGAGTTCGGGACAACGCAATCAGCCCCAGCATTTT. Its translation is CASSLSSGQRNQPQHF.

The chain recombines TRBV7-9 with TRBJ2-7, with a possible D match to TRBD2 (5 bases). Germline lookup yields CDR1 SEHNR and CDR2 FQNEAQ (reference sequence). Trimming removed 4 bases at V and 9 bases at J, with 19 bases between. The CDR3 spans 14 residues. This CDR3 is CASSSTGNSVGQYF. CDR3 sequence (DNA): TGTGCCAGCAGCTCCACGGGAAACAGCGTTGGGCAGTACTTC.

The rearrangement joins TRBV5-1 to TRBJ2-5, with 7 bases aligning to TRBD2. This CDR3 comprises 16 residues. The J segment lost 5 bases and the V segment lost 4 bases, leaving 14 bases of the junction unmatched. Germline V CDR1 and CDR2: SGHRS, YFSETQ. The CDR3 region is CASSPSWGGEGETQYF. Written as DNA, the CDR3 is TGCGCCAGCAGCCCCTCCTGGGGAGGGGAAGGGGAGACCCAGTACTTC.

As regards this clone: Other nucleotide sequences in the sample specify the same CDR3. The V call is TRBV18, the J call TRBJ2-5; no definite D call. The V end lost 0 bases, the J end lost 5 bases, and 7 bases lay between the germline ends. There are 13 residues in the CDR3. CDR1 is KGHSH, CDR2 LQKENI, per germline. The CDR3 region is CASSPPSGETQYF. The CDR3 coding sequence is TGTGCCAGCTCACCACCGTCCGGTGAGACCCAGTACTTC.

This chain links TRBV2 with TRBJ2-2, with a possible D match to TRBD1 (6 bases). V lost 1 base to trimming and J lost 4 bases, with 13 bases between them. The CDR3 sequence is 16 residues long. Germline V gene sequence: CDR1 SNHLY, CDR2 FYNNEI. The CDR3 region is CASSEEGRGGTGELFF. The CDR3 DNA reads TGTGCCAGCAGTGAAGAGGGCAGGGGCGGCACCGGGGAGCTGTTTTTT. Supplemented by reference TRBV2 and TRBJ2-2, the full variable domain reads EPEVTQTPSHQVTQMGQEVILRCVPISNHLYFYWYRQILGQKVEFLVSFYNNEISEKSEIFDDQFSVERPDGSNFTLKIRSTKLEDSAMYFCASSEEGRGGTGELFFGEGSRLTVL.

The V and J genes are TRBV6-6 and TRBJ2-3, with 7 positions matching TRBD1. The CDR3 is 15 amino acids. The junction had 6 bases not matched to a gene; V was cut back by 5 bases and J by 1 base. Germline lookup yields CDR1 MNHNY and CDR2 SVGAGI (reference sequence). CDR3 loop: CASSNRQGCTDTQYF. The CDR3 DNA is TGTGCCAGCAGTAACCGACAGGGCTGCACAGATACGCAGTATTTT.

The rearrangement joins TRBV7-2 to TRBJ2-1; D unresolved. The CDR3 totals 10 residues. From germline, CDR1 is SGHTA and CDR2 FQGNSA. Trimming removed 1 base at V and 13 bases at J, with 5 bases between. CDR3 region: CASSLGQQFF. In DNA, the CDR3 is TGTGCCAGCAGCTTAGGGCAACAGTTCTTC.

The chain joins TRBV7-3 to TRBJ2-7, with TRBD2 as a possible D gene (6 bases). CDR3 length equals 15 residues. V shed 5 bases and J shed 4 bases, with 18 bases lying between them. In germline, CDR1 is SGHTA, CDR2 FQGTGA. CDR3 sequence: CASSPQAGLGYEQYF. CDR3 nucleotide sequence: TGTGCCAGCAGCCCTCAAGCGGGCCTTGGATACGAGCAGTACTTC.